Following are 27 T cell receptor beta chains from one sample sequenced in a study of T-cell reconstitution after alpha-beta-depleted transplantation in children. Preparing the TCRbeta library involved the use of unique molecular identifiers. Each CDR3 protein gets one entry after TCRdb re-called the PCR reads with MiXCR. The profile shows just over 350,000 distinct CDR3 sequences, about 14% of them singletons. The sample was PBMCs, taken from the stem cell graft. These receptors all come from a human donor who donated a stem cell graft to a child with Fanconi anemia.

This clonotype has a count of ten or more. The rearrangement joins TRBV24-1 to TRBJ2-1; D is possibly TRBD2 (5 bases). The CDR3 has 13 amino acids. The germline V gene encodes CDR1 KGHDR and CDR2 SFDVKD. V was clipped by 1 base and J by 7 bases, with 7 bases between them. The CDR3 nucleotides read TGTGCCACCAGTGATTTTTCGGGGAATGAGCAGTTCTTC. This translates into CATSDFSGNEQFF.

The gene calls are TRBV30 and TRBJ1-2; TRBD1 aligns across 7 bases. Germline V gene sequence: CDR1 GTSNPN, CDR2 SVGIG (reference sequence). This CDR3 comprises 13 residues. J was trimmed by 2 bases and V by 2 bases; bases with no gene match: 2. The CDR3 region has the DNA TGTGCCTGGAGTCCAGGGGGGAACTATGGCTACACCTTC. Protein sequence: CAWSPGGNYGYTF. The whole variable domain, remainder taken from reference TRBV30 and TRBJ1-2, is SQTIHQWPATLVQPVGSPLSLECTVEGTSNPNLYWYRQAAGRGLQLLFYSVGIGQISSEVPQNLSASRPQDRQFILSSKKLLLSDSGFYLCAWSPGGNYGYTFGSGTRLTVV.

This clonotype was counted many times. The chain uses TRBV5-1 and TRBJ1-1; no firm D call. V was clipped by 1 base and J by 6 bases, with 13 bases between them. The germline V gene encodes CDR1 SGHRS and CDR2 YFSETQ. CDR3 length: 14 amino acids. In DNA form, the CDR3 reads TGCGCCAGCAGCTTGTCCGGAGGAGGCTCTGAAGCTTTCTTT. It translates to CASSLSGGGSEAFF.

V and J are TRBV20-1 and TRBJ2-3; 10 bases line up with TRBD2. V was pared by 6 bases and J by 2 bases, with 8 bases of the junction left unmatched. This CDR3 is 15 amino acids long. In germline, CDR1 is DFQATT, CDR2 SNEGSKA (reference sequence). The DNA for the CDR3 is TGCAGTGCCCCAAGGACTAGCGGAAACACAGATACGCAGTATTTT. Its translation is CSAPRTSGNTDTQYF.

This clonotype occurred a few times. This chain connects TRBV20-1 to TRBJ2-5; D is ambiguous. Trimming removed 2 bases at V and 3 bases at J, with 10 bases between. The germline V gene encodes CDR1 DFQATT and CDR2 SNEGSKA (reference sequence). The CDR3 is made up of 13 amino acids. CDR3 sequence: CSARKAVEETQYF. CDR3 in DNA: TGCAGTGCTAGAAAGGCAGTCGAAGAGACCCAGTACTTC.

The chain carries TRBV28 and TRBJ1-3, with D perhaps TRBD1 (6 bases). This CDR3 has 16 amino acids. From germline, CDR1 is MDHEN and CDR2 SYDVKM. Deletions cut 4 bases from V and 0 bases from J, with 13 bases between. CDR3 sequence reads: CASSSGGLRSGNTIYF. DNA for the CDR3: TGTGCCAGCAGTTCTGGGGGGCTTCGCTCTGGAAACACCATATATTTT.

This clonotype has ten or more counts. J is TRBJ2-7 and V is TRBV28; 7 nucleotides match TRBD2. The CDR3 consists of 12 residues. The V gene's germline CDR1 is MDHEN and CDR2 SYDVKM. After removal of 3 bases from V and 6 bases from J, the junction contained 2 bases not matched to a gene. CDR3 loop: CASSFPGGEQYV. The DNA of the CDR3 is TGTGCCAGCAGTTTCCCGGGAGGCGAGCAGTACGTC.

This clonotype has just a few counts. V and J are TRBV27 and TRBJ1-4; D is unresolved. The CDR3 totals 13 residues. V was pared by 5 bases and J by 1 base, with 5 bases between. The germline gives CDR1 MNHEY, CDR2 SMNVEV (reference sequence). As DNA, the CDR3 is TGTGCCAGCAGTAGGCGAACTAATGAAAAACTGTTTTTT. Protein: CASSRRTNEKLFF.

DNA of the CDR3: TGTGCCAGCAGTCCCCGTCGGACAGAAAAGACCCAGTACTTC. It encodes CASSPRRTEKTQYF. This chain joins TRBV12-3 or TRBV12-4 and TRBJ2-5; TRBD1 is a possible D gene (6 bases). V lost 5 bases and J 6 bases, leaving 16 bases between the germline ends. The length of the CDR3 is 14 residues.

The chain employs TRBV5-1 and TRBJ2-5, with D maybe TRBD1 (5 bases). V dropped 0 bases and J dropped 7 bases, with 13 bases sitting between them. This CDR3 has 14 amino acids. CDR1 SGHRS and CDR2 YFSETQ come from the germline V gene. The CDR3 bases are TGCGCCAGCAGCTTGGATGGACAACTTGGGACCCAGTACTTC. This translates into CASSLDGQLGTQYF.

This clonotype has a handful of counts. CDR3 sequence reads: CASGYRSDGYTF. CDR3 nucleotide sequence: TGTGCAAGCGGGTACAGGTCGGACGGCTACACCTTC. J is TRBJ1-2 and V is TRBV6-5; possible D gene TRBD1, 5 bases. Germline loops: CDR1 MNHEY, CDR2 SVGAGI. CDR3 length: 12 amino acids.

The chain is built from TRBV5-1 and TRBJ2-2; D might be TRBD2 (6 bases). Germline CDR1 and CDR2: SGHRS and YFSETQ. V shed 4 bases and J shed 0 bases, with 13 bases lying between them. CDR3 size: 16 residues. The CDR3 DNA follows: TGCGCCAGCAGCCCGGGACTGGATCCGAACACCGGGGAGCTGTTTTTT. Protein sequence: CASSPGLDPNTGELFF.

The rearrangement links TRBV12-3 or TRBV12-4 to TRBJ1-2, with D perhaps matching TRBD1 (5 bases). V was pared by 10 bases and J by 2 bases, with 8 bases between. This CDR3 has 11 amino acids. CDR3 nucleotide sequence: TGTGCCATCCAGGGCAACTATGGCTACACCTTC. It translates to CAIQGNYGYTF.

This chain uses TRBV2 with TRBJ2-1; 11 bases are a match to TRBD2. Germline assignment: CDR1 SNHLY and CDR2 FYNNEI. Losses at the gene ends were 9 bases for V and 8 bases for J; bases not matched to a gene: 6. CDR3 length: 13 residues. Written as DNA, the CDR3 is TGTGCCAGGCGTAGCGGGGGGGCCTATGAGCAGTTCTTC. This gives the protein CARRSGGAYEQFF.

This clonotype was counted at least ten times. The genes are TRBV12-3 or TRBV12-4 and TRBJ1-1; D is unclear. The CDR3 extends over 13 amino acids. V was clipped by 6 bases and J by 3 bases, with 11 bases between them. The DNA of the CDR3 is TGTGCCAGCAGCACACTGAGGGACACTGAAGCTTTCTTT. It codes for CASSTLRDTEAFF.

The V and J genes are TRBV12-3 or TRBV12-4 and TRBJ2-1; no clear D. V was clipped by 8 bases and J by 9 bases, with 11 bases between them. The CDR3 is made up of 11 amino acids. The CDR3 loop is CASCSDGEQFF. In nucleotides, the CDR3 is TGTGCCAGCTGCTCTGATGGTGAGCAGTTCTTC.

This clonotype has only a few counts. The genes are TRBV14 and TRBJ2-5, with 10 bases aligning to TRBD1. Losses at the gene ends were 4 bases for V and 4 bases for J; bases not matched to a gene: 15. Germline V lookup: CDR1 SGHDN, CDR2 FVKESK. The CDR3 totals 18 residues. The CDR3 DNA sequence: TGTGCCAGCAGCCCAGGGACAGGGGAAAGGATCCTTCGAGAGACCCAGTACTTC. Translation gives CASSPGTGERILRETQYF. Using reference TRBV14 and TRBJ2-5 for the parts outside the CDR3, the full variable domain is EAGVTQFPSHSVIEKGQTVTLRCDPISGHDNLYWYRRVMGKEIKFLLHFVKESKQDESGMPNNRFLAERTGGTYSTLKVQPAELEDSGVYFCASSPGTGERILRETQYFGPGTRLLVL.

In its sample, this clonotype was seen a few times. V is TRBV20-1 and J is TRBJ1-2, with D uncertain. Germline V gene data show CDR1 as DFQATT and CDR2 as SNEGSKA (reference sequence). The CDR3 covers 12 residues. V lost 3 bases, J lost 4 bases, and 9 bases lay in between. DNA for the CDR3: TGCAGTGCTAGTCCCGGGTTCTATGGCTACACCTTC. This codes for CSASPGFYGYTF.

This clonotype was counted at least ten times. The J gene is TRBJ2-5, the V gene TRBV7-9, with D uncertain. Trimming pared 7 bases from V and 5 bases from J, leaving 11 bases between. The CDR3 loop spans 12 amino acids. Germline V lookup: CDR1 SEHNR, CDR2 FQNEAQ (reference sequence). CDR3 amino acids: CASIPPAETQYF. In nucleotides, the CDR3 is TGTGCCAGCATCCCCCCAGCTGAGACCCAGTACTTC.

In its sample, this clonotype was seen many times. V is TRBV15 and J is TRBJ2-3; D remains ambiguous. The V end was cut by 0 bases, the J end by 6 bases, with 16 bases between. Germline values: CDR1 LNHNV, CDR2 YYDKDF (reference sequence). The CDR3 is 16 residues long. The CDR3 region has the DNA TGTGCCACCAGCAGAGATAGAAACCTAGGATTTGATACGCAGTATTTT. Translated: CATSRDRNLGFDTQYF.

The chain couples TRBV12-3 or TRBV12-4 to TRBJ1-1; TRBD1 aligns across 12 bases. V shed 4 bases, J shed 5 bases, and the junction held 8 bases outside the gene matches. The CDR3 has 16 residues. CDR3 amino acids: CASSSPPGQGATEAFF. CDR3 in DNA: TGTGCCAGCAGTTCTCCACCGGGACAGGGGGCAACTGAAGCTTTCTTT.

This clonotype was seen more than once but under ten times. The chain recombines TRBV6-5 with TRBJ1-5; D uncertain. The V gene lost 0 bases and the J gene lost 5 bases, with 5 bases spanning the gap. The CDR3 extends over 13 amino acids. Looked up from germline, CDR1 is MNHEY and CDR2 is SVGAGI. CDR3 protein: CASSYSVDQPQHF. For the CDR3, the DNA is TGTGCCAGCAGTTACTCTGTAGATCAGCCCCAGCATTTT.

The CDR3 sequence is CASSSDREFNYGYTF. The DNA for the CDR3 is TGTGCCAGCAGCTCGGACAGAGAGTTTAACTATGGCTACACCTTC. This chain connects TRBV7-9 to TRBJ1-2; tentatively, D is TRBD1 (6 bases). The CDR3 spans 15 residues. Germline CDR1 and CDR2: SEHNR and FQNEAQ (reference sequence). V lost 4 bases and J 1 base, leaving 13 bases between the germline ends.

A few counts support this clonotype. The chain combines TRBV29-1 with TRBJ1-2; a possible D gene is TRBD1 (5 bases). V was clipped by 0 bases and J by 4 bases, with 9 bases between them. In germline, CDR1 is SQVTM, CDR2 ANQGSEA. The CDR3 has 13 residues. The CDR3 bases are TGCAGCGTTGAAGATCGGGGCGCCTATGGCTACACCTTC. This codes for CSVEDRGAYGYTF.

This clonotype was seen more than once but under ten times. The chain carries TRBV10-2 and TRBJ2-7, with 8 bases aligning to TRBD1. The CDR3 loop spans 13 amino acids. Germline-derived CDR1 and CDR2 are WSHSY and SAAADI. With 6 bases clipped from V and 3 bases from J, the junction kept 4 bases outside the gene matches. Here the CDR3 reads CASSRDRNYEQYV. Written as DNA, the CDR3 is TGCGCCAGCAGCCGGGACAGGAACTACGAGCAGTACGTC.

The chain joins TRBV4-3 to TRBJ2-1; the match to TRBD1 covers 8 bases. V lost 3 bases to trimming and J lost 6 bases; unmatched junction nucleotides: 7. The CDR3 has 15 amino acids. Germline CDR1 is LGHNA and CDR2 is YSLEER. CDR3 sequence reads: CASSQGTGYLNEQFF. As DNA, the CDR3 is TGCGCCAGCAGCCAGGGGACAGGATACCTCAATGAGCAGTTCTTC.

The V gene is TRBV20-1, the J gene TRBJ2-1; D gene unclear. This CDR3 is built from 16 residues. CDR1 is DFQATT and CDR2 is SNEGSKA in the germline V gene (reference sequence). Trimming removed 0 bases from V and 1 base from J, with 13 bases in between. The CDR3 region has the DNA TGCAGTGCTAGAGATCTGTCGGACCTGTCCTACAATGAGCAGTTCTTC. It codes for CSARDLSDLSYNEQFF.